The 30 T cell receptor beta chains in this list originate from one sample, sequenced in a study of cytomegalovirus exposure and HLA in healthy donors. Amplification used 60 Vbeta primers and 13 Jbeta primers. Sequencing was performed with immunoSEQ multiplex PCR; in TCRdb, only in-frame clones are kept and a portion is missing. The data show around 92,000 clones, 60% to 85% seen once. Sequenced sample: PBMCs. These receptors were collected from a man aged 55 to 70 in good health and CMV-seropositive.

The chain joins TRBV5-1 to TRBJ2-7, with 12 nucleotides matching TRBD1. There are 14 residues in the CDR3. From germline, CDR1 is SGHRS and CDR2 YFSETQ. V dropped 4 bases and J dropped 9; count of bases not matched to a gene: 8. CDR3 bases: TGCGCCAGCAGCCCTGGGACAGGGGGCGAAATGCAGTACTTC. It yields the protein CASSPGTGGEMQYF.

The rearrangement links TRBV27 to TRBJ2-5; possibly TRBD1 for D (6 bases). The assigned J gene may be wrong: the sequence end matches TRBJ2-7 better. Germline V gene lookup returns CDR1 MNHEY and CDR2 SMNVEV (reference sequence). The CDR3 covers 15 residues. The CDR3 loop is CASSPGRGWGHEQYF. The CDR3 bases are TGTGCCAGCAGTCCTGGTAGGGGGTGGGGGCACGAGCAGTACTTC.

J is TRBJ2-1 and V is TRBV5-4, with 8 bases lining up with TRBD1. After removal of 3 bases from V and 7 bases from J, the junction contained 3 bases not matched to a gene. Germline V gives CDR1 SGHNT, CDR2 YYREEE (reference sequence). The length of the CDR3 is 13 residues. The CDR3 DNA is TGTGCCAGCAGCTCGAGGACAGGGAATGAGCAGTTCTTC. Protein product: CASSSRTGNEQFF. The full variable domain, its missing parts supplied by reference TRBV5-4 and TRBJ2-1, is ETGVTQSPTHLIKTRGQQVTLRCSSQSGHNTVSWYQQALGQGPQFIFQYYREEENGRGNFPPRFSGLQFPNYSSELNVNALELDDSALYLCASSSRTGNEQFFGPGTRLTVL.

This clone was seen a few times. The chain recombines TRBV6-6 with TRBJ1-5; 9 nucleotides agree with TRBD1. The CDR3 is made up of 14 amino acids. Germline CDR1 reads MNHNY; CDR2 reads SVGAGI (reference sequence). Trimming cost V 4 bases and J 4 bases; bases outside gene matches: 2. The CDR3 DNA reads TGTGCCAGCAGTTGGGGACAGGGAAATCAGCCCCAGCATTTT. Amino acid sequence: CASSWGQGNQPQHF.

In its sample, this clone was seen once. The chain is built from TRBV12-5 and TRBJ1-1, with 8 nucleotides matching TRBD1. This CDR3 region has 14 residues. V gave up 6 bases and J gave up 3 bases; unmatched junction bases: 6. In germline, CDR1 is LGHNT, CDR2 FRNRAP. Here the CDR3 DNA reads TGTGCTAGTGGCCCCGGGACAGGTCACACTGAAGCTTTCTTT. Translation gives CASGPGTGHTEAFF.

This clone was picked up one time. The chain uses TRBV9 and TRBJ2-5; TRBD2 is a possible D gene (7 bases). This CDR3 is 15 amino acids long. The germline V gene has CDR1 SGDLS and CDR2 YYNGEE. The ends were cut back, 0 bases at V and 4 bases at J, with 13 bases in the middle. The CDR3 reads CASSVAQGRVETQYF. CDR3 bases: TGTGCCAGCAGCGTAGCCCAGGGGAGGGTAGAGACCCAGTACTTC. Full variable domain (rest looked up from reference TRBV9 and TRBJ2-5): DSGVTQTPKHLITATGQRVTLRCSPRSGDLSVYWYQQSLDQGLQFLIQYYNGEERAKGNILERFSAQQFPDLHSELNLSSLELGDSALYFCASSVAQGRVETQYFGPGTRLLVL.

The chain combines TRBV28 with TRBJ1-2, with D perhaps TRBD1 (5 bases). With 8 bases removed from V and 4 bases from J, the gap between germline ends came to 17 bases. Germline V gene lookup returns CDR1 MDHEN and CDR2 SYDVKM. The CDR3 runs 14 residues. CDR3: CASSGGPYLYGYTF. Here the CDR3 DNA reads TGTGCCAGCTCCGGGGGTCCGTATCTCTATGGCTACACCTTC.

The V and J genes are TRBV15 and TRBJ2-3; D ambiguous. V was cut by 0 bases and J by 4 bases, with 5 bases left in between. The germline CDR1 and CDR2 sequences are LNHNV and YYDKDF (reference sequence). The CDR3 extends over 13 amino acids. CDR3 DNA: TGTGCCACCAGCAGAGATTTAGCAGATACGCAGTATTTT. Its translation: CATSRDLADTQYF.

In its sample, this clone was seen a few times. The J gene is TRBJ1-5, the V gene TRBV27; 8 bases line up with TRBD1. The CDR3 sequence is 16 residues long. Germline CDR1 is MNHEY and CDR2 is SMNVEV (reference sequence). With V trimmed by 6 bases and J by 3 bases, 10 bases remained unmatched. The CDR3 sequence: CASRRTGSPFNQPQHF. In DNA form, the CDR3 reads TGTGCCAGCAGGAGGACAGGGAGTCCCTTCAATCAGCCCCAGCATTTT.

This rearrangement joins TRBV18 to TRBJ1-2; 8 bases align to TRBD1. The junction had 7 bases not matched to a gene; V was cut back by 6 bases and J by 4 bases. There are 14 residues in the CDR3. Germline assignment: CDR1 KGHSH and CDR2 LQKENI. The CDR3 protein is CASSNRGTGYGYTF. In DNA form, the CDR3 reads TGTGCCAGCTCCAACCGGGGGACAGGCTATGGCTACACCTTC.

The chain carries TRBV5-1 and TRBJ2-1; the match to TRBD2 covers 9 bases. V was pared by 5 bases and J by 3 bases, with 6 bases of the junction left unmatched. The CDR3 is 15 amino acids. Germline assignment: CDR1 SGHRS and CDR2 YFSETQ. The CDR3 DNA is TGCGCCAGCAGTAGCGGGGGCGCAAACTACAATGAGCAGTTCTTC. It translates to CASSSGGANYNEQFF.

The chain links TRBV7-9 to TRBJ2-5, with D possibly being TRBD2 (5 bases). CDR1 is SEHNR, CDR2 FQNEAQ, per germline (reference sequence). V lost 6 bases, J lost 5 bases, and 19 bases lay in between. CDR3 size: 15 residues. In DNA form, the CDR3 reads TGTGCCAGCAGACTTCTTGGGCTAGCTGAGGAGACCCAGTACTTC. It specifies CASRLLGLAEETQYF.

The sample holds a few counts of this clone. The chain is built from TRBV5-6 and TRBJ2-5; TRBD2 agrees at 8 bases. CDR3 length equals 15 residues. Germline-derived CDR1 and CDR2 are SGHDT and YYEEEE. The ends lost 4 bases at V and 5 bases at J; junction bases unmatched: 10. The CDR3 loop reads CASSPGRGGVETQYF. For the CDR3, the DNA is TGTGCCAGCAGCCCCGGGAGGGGGGGGGTGGAGACCCAGTACTTC.

The chain joins TRBV2 to TRBJ2-2, with 9 bases fitting TRBD1. The germline V gene has CDR1 SNHLY and CDR2 FYNNEI. CDR3 size: 14 residues. V shed 7 bases, J shed 5 bases, and the junction held 5 bases outside the gene matches. For the CDR3, the DNA is TGTGCCAGCAAACAGGGGGCAGGGACCGGGGAGCTGTTTTTT. It is translated as CASKQGAGTGELFF.

This chain joins TRBV28 and TRBJ2-7, with D perhaps TRBD1 (6 bases). This CDR3 is 15 amino acids long. In germline, CDR1 is MDHEN, CDR2 SYDVKM. The V end was cut by 3 bases, the J end by 5 bases, with 17 bases between. The chain's CDR3 is CASSLGAFQAHEQYF. CDR3 sequence (DNA): TGTGCCAGCAGTTTGGGGGCCTTCCAAGCCCACGAGCAGTACTTC.

The chain couples TRBV19 to TRBJ1-6; 7 bases fit TRBD1. Germline V gives CDR1 LNHDA, CDR2 SQIVND (reference sequence). This CDR3 contains 12 residues. V was pared by 8 bases and J by 13 bases, with 8 bases of the junction left unmatched. The CDR3 is CASWDSRGPLHF. CDR3 DNA sequence: TGTGCCAGTTGGGACAGTCGGGGGCCCCTCCACTTT.

V usage is TRBV9 and J usage is TRBJ2-3, with 10 bases aligning to TRBD2. The junction had 8 bases not matched to a gene; V was cut back by 3 bases and J by 7 bases. This CDR3 has 15 residues. Per germline, CDR1 SGDLS and CDR2 YYNGEE. The CDR3 DNA reads TGTGCCAGCAGCGGTCTCCTAGCGGGGGTGAATACGCAGTATTTT. Translating it yields CASSGLLAGVNTQYF.

The chain carries TRBV10-3 and TRBJ1-1; TRBD1 matches at 8 bases. The CDR3 length is 14 residues. The trim removed 7 bases at V and 1 base at J, leaving 5 bases unmatched. CDR1 is ENHRY, CDR2 SYGVKD, per germline. CDR3 bases: TGTGCCATCACCCAGGGGGCCGGGAACACTGAAGCTTTCTTT. Translating it yields CAITQGAGNTEAFF.

The rearrangement joins TRBV9 to TRBJ1-5; a possible D gene is TRBD1 (6 bases). Germline CDR1 and CDR2: SGDLS and YYNGEE. The ends were cut back, 1 base at V and 4 bases at J, with 6 bases in the middle. The CDR3 contains 13 residues. In DNA, the CDR3 is TGTGCCAGCAGCGTAACAGGGAATCAGCCCCAGCATTTT. This codes for CASSVTGNQPQHF.

The V gene is TRBV9, the J gene TRBJ1-3, with a tentative D call TRBD1 (5 bases). This CDR3 has 14 amino acids. Per the germline V gene, CDR1 is SGDLS and CDR2 is YYNGEE. V shed 1 base and J shed 0 bases, with 5 bases lying between them. This CDR3 is CASSVRGSGNTIYF. The CDR3 nucleotides are TGTGCCAGCAGCGTAAGGGGCTCTGGAAACACCATATATTTT.

The gene calls are TRBV2 and TRBJ2-6, with TRBD1 as a possible D gene (7 bases). V shed 6 bases and J shed 4 bases, with 19 bases lying between them. The length of the CDR3 is 17 residues. CDR1 is SNHLY, CDR2 FYNNEI, per germline. CDR3 sequence (DNA): TGTGCCAGCAGAAGGGACAGCGGGTTGGGAGGGGCCAACGTCCTGACTTTC. Encoded protein: CASRRDSGLGGANVLTF.

This sequence joins TRBV7-2 and TRBJ2-2, with 9 positions matching TRBD1. There are 16 residues in the CDR3. CDR1 and CDR2 from the germline V gene are SGHTA and FQGNSA. V was pared by 3 bases and J by 5 bases, with 7 bases of the junction left unmatched. The CDR3 region has the DNA TGTGCCAGCAGCTTTAAGACAGGGGGTCAAACCGGGGAGCTGTTTTTT. This encodes CASSFKTGGQTGELFF.

The rearrangement links TRBV5-1 to TRBJ2-1, with 8 bases identical to TRBD2. The CDR3 totals 15 residues. CDR1 is SGHRS and CDR2 is YFSETQ in the germline V gene. Trimming removed 4 bases from V and 0 bases from J; junction bases left unmatched: 3. The CDR3 nucleotides are TGCGCCAGCAGCCAAGCGGGGGACTCCTACAATGAGCAGTTCTTC. Its protein product is CASSQAGDSYNEQFF.

The chain links TRBV18 to TRBJ2-5; D not resolved. Germline V gene lookup returns CDR1 KGHSH and CDR2 LQKENI. V was pared by 2 bases and J by 5 bases, with 6 bases between. There are 12 residues in the CDR3. DNA of the CDR3: TGTGCCAGCTCACCATCCCCTGAGACCCAGTACTTC. Its protein is CASSPSPETQYF.

This clone was found a few times. The chain employs TRBV2 and TRBJ1-1; D might be TRBD1 (5 bases). This CDR3 contains 14 residues. The germline gives CDR1 SNHLY, CDR2 FYNNEI. The V gene lost 4 bases and the J gene lost 1 base, with 10 bases spanning the gap. The CDR3 sequence: CASSGGRENTEAFF. In DNA, the CDR3 is TGTGCCAGCAGTGGCGGCAGGGAGAACACTGAAGCTTTCTTT.

The gene calls are TRBV19 and TRBJ2-5, with 7 bases lining up with TRBD1. The end of the DNA is better explained by TRBJ2-7, so the J call may be wrong. The CDR3 covers 14 residues. Germline V CDR1 and CDR2: LNHDA, SQIVND (reference sequence). The CDR3 loop reads CASSISRGMSEQYF. The CDR3 DNA is TGTGCCAGTAGTATCTCCAGGGGGATGAGCGAGCAGTACTTC.

This clone was seen only once. The rearrangement uses TRBV7-2 and TRBJ2-1; a weak D match, TRBD1 (5 bases). In germline, CDR1 is SGHTA, CDR2 FQGNSA. The CDR3 loop spans 14 amino acids. The germline V and J ends were trimmed by 3 bases and 8 bases, with 14 bases remaining between them. Here the CDR3 DNA reads TGTGCCAGCAGCTTCAGGGAAGATAGGGATGAGCAGTTCTTC. It codes for CASSFREDRDEQFF.

This rearrangement joins TRBV19 to TRBJ1-1, with D perhaps matching TRBD1 (6 bases). From germline, CDR1 is LNHDA and CDR2 SQIVND (reference sequence). V was trimmed by 4 bases and J by 3 bases, leaving 12 bases between them. The length of the CDR3 is 14 residues. DNA for the CDR3: TGTGCCAGTAGTAACGCGGGGGCGGACACTGAAGCTTTCTTT. It specifies CASSNAGADTEAFF.

The rearrangement links TRBV2 to TRBJ2-2; possibly TRBD2 for D (6 bases). Germline values: CDR1 SNHLY, CDR2 FYNNEI. V was pared by 6 bases and J by 6 bases, with 23 bases between. This CDR3 comprises 17 residues. CDR3 in DNA: TGTGCCAGCAGGCCCGAATTATCCGGACTAAACGCCGGGGAGCTGTTTTTT. As protein: CASRPELSGLNAGELFF. Full variable domain (remainder filled in from reference TRBV2 and TRBJ2-2): EPEVTQTPSHQVTQMGQEVILRCVPISNHLYFYWYRQILGQKVEFLVSFYNNEISEKSEIFDDQFSVERPDGSNFTLKIRSTKLEDSAMYFCASRPELSGLNAGELFFGEGSRLTVL.

The gene calls are TRBV9 and TRBJ1-4; a weak D match, TRBD1 (6 bases). Trimming removed 0 bases at V and 4 bases at J, with 16 bases between. This CDR3 has 17 amino acids. Germline V gene data show CDR1 as SGDLS and CDR2 as YYNGEE. The CDR3 DNA reads as TGTGCCAGCAGCGTAGGAGGGTCGACAGGAGTTAATGAAAAACTGTTTTTT. Protein product: CASSVGGSTGVNEKLFF.